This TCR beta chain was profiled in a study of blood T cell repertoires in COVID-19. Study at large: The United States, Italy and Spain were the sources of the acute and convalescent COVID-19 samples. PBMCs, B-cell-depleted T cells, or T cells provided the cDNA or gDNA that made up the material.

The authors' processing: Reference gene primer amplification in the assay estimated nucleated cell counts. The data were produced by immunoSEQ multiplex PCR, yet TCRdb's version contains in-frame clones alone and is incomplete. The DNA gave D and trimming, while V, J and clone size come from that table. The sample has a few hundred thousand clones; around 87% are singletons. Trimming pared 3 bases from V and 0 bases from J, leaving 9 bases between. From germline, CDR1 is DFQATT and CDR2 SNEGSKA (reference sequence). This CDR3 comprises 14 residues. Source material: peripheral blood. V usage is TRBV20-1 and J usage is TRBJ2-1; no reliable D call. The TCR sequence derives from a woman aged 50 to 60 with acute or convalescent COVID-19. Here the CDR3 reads CSASWSLSYNEQFF. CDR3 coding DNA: TGCAGTGCTAGTTGGAGCCTCTCCTACAATGAGCAGTTCTTC.